These T cell receptor beta chains were read from a single sample in a study of T cell responses to AZD1222 COVID-19 vaccine. Here immunoSEQ multiplex PCR was the method, and the copy in TCRdb shows in-frame clones only, minus some. The table includes just over 60,000 clones, about 70% detected once. The sequences come from peripheral blood, collected on day 0 of AZD1222 vaccination. The receptors stem from an adult in good health. The CDR3 runs from the conserved cysteine through the conserved F or W. Each record gives: CDR3 protein, V gene, clone size. Only part of the rows carry a size: once, few, many, or a class if the clone is expanded.

CDR3 protein: CASSPGTSYNSPLHF
V gene: TRBV19
clone size: NA

CDR3 protein: CATQGSYGYTF
V gene: TRBV10-3
clone size: few

CDR3 protein: CAIRGGEEQFF
V gene: TRBV10-3
clone size: NA

CDR3 protein: CASKPHRGRGYEQYF
V gene: TRBV19
clone size: NA

CDR3 protein: CARALPGWGTQYF
V gene: TRBV6-9
clone size: NA

CDR3 protein: CAISEGWQGNEKLFF
V gene: TRBV10-3
clone size: NA

CDR3 protein: CASSYRTNTEAFF
V gene: TRBV6-2/TRBV6-3
clone size: NA

CDR3 protein: CASSPETGEDEQYF
V gene: TRBV18
clone size: NA

CDR3 protein: CASRGDRISNQPQHF
V gene: TRBV19
clone size: NA

CDR3 protein: CASIKGEKLFF
V gene: TRBV12-3/TRBV12-4
clone size: NA

CDR3 protein: CASNLGQGSSYEQYF
V gene: TRBV6-5
clone size: many

CDR3 protein: CASSLLSGGVSSYNEQFF
V gene: TRBV11-2
clone size: NA

CDR3 protein: CAWRGTGVRETQYF
V gene: TRBV30
clone size: NA

CDR3 protein: CASSIEGSQPQHF
V gene: TRBV28
clone size: NA

CDR3 protein: CASGAGGGRTNEKLFF
V gene: TRBV7-8
clone size: NA

CDR3 protein: CASSYSMRGRNTIYF
V gene: TRBV6-5
clone size: once

CDR3 protein: CASTNSGEMGKLFF
V gene: TRBV5-1
clone size: NA

CDR3 protein: CASSPGTGNEQFF
V gene: TRBV4-1
clone size: NA

CDR3 protein: CASRGRENTEAFF
V gene: TRBV5-6
clone size: once

CDR3 protein: CASSYEGHDNSPLHF
V gene: TRBV6-5
clone size: NA

CDR3 protein: CASSQGAGNTIYF
V gene: TRBV23-1
clone size: NA

CDR3 protein: CASSYSGGDQPQHF
V gene: TRBV6-2/TRBV6-3
clone size: NA

CDR3 protein: CASSFPYALGTEAFF
V gene: TRBV19
clone size: NA

CDR3 protein: CASSSDRDREQFF
V gene: TRBV2
clone size: NA

CDR3 protein: CASSLGPLGPQHF
V gene: TRBV27
clone size: NA

CDR3 protein: CASSPGTGVRPQHF
V gene: TRBV11-3
clone size: NA

CDR3 protein: CASSPANSNQPQHF
V gene: TRBV2
clone size: once

CDR3 protein: CAAQIQPLLVGEQFF
V gene: TRBV10-1
clone size: NA

CDR3 protein: CASSFVGGGDTQYF
V gene: TRBV7-2
clone size: NA

CDR3 protein: CASSSYRARHYQPQHF
V gene: TRBV6-6
clone size: NA

CDR3 protein: CASNAPGAQFTEAFF
V gene: TRBV19
clone size: NA

CDR3 protein: CATSRDRYSGNTIYF
V gene: TRBV15
clone size: few

CDR3 protein: CASSSRTSGANTQYF
V gene: TRBV6-6
clone size: NA

CDR3 protein: CASSLQVSGANVLTF
V gene: TRBV7-9
clone size: NA

CDR3 protein: CASSASGTGGGYEQYF
V gene: TRBV19
clone size: NA

CDR3 protein: CASSSRDKFTGELFF
V gene: TRBV7-9
clone size: NA

CDR3 protein: CASSLSFGFSTGELFF
V gene: TRBV27
clone size: NA

CDR3 protein: CASSLYEYEQYF
V gene: TRBV6-2/TRBV6-3
clone size: NA